The rows below give T cell receptor beta chains drawn from one sample of a study of human T cells and chemical hapten exposure. MiXCR was run by TCRdb on the RACE reads, yielding one entry per CDR3 protein. Among some 54,000 distinct CDR3 sequences, around 9.5% were seen once, and the ten largest hold about 1.8%. The sample here was whole blood, taken in connection with sensitization to the hapten diphenylcyclopropenone (DPC). The receptors derive from a woman aged 50 to 60 with alopecia areata. Some clones in this sample may be carry-over from other donors' samples. Both conserved end residues are trimmed from each CDR3.

v_gene,j_gene,CDR3aa
TRBV20-1,TRBJ2-1,SAEGPPSSYNEQF
TRBV4-3,TRBJ1-2,ASSEQGGDGYGYT
TRBV28,TRBJ1-1,ASSRHMEPREAF
TRBV6-6,TRBJ2-7,ASCPEHYEQY
TRBV7-9,TRBJ2-1,ASSLFDRGEQF
TRBV10-1,TRBJ2-7,ASSAGTGTSYEQY
TRBV6-2/TRBV6-3,TRBJ2-5,ASTRPQETQY
TRBV7-9,TRBJ2-1,ASSLALAGGNEQF
TRBV20-1,TRBJ2-3,SAPHPRDRGPADTQY
TRBV5-6,TRBJ2-2,ASSGYARGNTGELF
TRBV28,TRBJ1-2,ASSLKGNGYT